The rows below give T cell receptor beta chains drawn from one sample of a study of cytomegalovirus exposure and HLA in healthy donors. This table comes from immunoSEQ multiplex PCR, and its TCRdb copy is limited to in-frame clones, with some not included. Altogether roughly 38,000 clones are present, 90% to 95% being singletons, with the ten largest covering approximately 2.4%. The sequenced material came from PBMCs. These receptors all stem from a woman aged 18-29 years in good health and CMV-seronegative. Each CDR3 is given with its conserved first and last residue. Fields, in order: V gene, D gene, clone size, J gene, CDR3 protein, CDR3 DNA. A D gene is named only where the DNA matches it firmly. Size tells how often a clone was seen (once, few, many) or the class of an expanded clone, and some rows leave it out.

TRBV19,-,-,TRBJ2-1,CASSSWDNSYNEQFF,TGTGCCAGTAGTTCGTGGGACAACTCCTACAATGAGCAGTTCTTC
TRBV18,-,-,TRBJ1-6,CASSPRQGGDSAGSPLHF,TGTGCCAGCTCACCACGGCAGGGTGGAGATAGCGCGGGATCACCCCTCCACTTT
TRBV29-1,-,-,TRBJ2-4,CSVEYGTGDVDIQYF,TGCAGCGTTGAATATGGAACGGGAGACGTCGACATTCAGTACTTC
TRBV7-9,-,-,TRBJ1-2,CSSSFTRDDGYTF,TGTTCCAGCAGCTTTACCAGGGATGATGGCTACACCTTC
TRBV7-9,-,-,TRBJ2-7,CSTETGAYEQYF,TGTTCCACCGAAACGGGGGCCTACGAGCAGTACTTC
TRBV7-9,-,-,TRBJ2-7,CSSSRSYEQYF,TGTTCCAGCAGTCGCTCCTACGAGCAGTACTTC
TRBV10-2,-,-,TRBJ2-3,CASSDSPSTDTQYF,TGCGCCAGCAGTGATTCCCCGAGCACAGATACGCAGTATTTT
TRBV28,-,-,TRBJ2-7,CASRYSGEAYEQYF,TGTGCCAGCAGATACTCGGGAGAAGCCTACGAGCAGTACTTC
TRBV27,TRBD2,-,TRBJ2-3,CASSLGAGLAASTDTQYF,TGTGCCAGCAGTTTGGGGGCGGGACTAGCGGCTAGCACAGATACGCAGTATTTT
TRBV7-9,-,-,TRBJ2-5,CASSFRGEQETQYF,TGTGCCAGCAGCTTTCGGGGAGAACAAGAGACCCAGTACTTC
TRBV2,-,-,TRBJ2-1,CASSVGGYEQFF,TGTGCCAGCAGTGTAGGAGGCTATGAGCAGTTCTTC
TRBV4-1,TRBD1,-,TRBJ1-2,CASSQGARDRDYTF,TGCGCCAGCAGCCAAGGAGCCCGGGACAGGGACTACACCTTC
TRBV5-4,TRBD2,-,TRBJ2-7,CASSAGLAASYEQYF,TGTGCCAGCAGCGCCGGACTAGCGGCCTCCTACGAGCAGTACTTC
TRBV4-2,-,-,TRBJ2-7,CASSQDLGDSSYEQYF,TGTGCCAGCAGCCAAGATCTTGGAGACTCCTCCTACGAGCAGTACTTC
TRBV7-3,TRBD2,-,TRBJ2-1,CASSLAGSSYNEQFF,TGTGCCAGCAGCCTAGCGGGGAGCTCCTACAATGAGCAGTTCTTC
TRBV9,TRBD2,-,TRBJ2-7,CAGTLTSGIFEQYF,TGTGCCGGCACGCTGACTAGCGGAATTTTCGAGCAGTACTTC
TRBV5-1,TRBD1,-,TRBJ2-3,CASSLRQGGDTQYF,TGCGCCAGCAGCTTGAGACAGGGTGGAGATACGCAGTATTTT
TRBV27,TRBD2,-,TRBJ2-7,CASRGLAFHEQYF,TGTGCCAGCCGCGGACTAGCTTTCCACGAGCAGTACTTC
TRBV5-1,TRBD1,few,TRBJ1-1,CASSGGQGDTEAFF,TGCGCCAGCAGCGGGGGACAGGGGGATACTGAAGCTTTCTTT
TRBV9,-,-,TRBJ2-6,CASSSDSSGANVLTF,TGTGCCAGCAGCTCAGACAGCTCTGGGGCCAACGTCCTGACTTTC
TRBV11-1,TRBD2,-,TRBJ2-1,CASSTSLAGGYNEQFF,TGTGCCAGCAGCACCTCACTAGCGGGAGGTTACAATGAGCAGTTCTTC
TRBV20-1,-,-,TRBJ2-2,CSAPSAGELFF,TGCAGTGCTCCGAGCGCCGGGGAGCTGTTTTTT
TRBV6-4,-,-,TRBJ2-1,CASSDGLTGFQFF,TGTGCCAGCAGTGACGGTTTAACGGGATTCCAGTTCTTC
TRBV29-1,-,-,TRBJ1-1,CSATPNKFEAFF,TGCAGCGCTACCCCGAATAAGTTTGAAGCTTTCTTT
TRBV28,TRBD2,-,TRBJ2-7,CASRLAENFYEQYF,TGTGCCAGCAGACTAGCGGAGAATTTCTACGAGCAGTACTTC
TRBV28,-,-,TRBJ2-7,CASSPPRPYEQYF,TGTGCCAGCAGCCCCCCCAGGCCCTACGAGCAGTACTTC
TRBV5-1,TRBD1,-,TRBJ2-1,CASSPGQGENEQFF,TGCGCCAGCAGCCCCGGACAGGGTGAGAATGAGCAGTTCTTC
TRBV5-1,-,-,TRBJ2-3,CASSVPTQESTDTQYF,TGCGCCAGCAGCGTCCCGACACAGGAGAGCACAGATACGCAGTATTTT
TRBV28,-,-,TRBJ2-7,CATAISGYEQYF,TGTGCAACGGCTATCTCGGGCTACGAGCAGTACTTC
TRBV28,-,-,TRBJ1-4,CASSLAGSNEKLFF,TGTGCCAGCAGTTTAGCGGGGAGTAATGAAAAACTGTTTTTT
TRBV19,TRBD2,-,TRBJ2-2,CASRGLATGELFF,TGTGCCAGTAGGGGACTAGCGACCGGGGAGCTGTTTTTT
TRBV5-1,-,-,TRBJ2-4,CASSWGGGPGDIQYF,TGCGCCAGCAGCTGGGGTGGAGGGCCGGGGGACATTCAGTACTTC
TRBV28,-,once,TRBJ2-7,CASTTQAYEQYF,TGTGCCAGCACCACACAGGCCTACGAGCAGTACTTC
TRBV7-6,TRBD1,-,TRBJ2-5,CASSPRDSRKETQYF,TGTGCCAGCAGCCCCCGGGACAGTCGAAAAGAGACCCAGTACTTC
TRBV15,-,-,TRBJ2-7,CATSVTGYKVGQYF,TGTGCCACCAGCGTCACAGGGTATAAGGTTGGGCAGTACTTC
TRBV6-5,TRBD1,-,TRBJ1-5,CASSRTGENQPQHF,TGTGCCAGCAGCCGGACAGGGGAGAATCAGCCCCAGCATTTT
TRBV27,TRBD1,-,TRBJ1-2,CASSRGGSGYGYTF,TGTGCCAGCAGCCGAGGGGGCTCTGGCTATGGCTACACCTTC
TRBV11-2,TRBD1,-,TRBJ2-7,CASSSYTGTGLEQYF,TGTGCCAGCAGCTCGTACACCGGGACAGGGCTCGAGCAGTACTTC
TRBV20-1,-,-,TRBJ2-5,CSANRGTQYF,TGCAGTGCTAATCGAGGGACCCAGTACTTC
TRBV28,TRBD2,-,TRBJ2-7,CASSSQNSGRPLYEQYF,TGTGCCAGCAGTTCCCAAAATAGCGGGAGGCCGCTCTACGAGCAGTACTTC
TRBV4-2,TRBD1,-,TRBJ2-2,CASSQGQGANTGELFF,TGTGCCAGCAGCCAAGGCCAGGGGGCGAACACCGGGGAGCTGTTTTTT
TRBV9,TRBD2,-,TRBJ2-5,CASSPGTGGKDQETQYF,TGTGCCAGCAGCCCCGGGACGGGAGGTAAGGACCAAGAGACCCAGTACTTC
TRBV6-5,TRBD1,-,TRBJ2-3,CASSYRGRTDTQYF,TGTGCCAGCAGTTACAGGGGGCGCACAGATACGCAGTATTTT
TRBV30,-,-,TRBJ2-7,CAWSERHIYEQYF,TGTGCCTGGAGTGAAAGACACATCTACGAGCAGTACTTC
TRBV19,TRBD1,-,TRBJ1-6,CASSADRGNSPLHF,TGTGCCAGTAGCGCAGACAGGGGTAATTCACCCCTCCACTTT
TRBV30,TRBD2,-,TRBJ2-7,CAWSGQRGAYEQYF,TGTGCCTGGAGTGGCCAGCGGGGGGCCTACGAGCAGTACTTC
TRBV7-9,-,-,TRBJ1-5,CASSLEGVDQPQHF,TGTGCCAGCAGCTTGGAGGGAGTCGATCAGCCCCAGCATTTT
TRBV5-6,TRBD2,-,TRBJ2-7,CASSKDTWDYRGGEQYF,TGTGCCAGCAGCAAGGACACTTGGGACTACCGCGGGGGCGAGCAGTACTTC
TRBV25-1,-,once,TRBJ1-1,CASSEARAGMNTEAFF,TGTGCCAGCAGTGAGGCTCGGGCAGGGATGAACACTGAAGCTTTCTTT
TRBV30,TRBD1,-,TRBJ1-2,CAWSGDRGKNYGYTF,TGTGCCTGGAGTGGGGACAGGGGCAAAAACTATGGCTACACCTTC
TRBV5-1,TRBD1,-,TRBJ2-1,CASSQMAGTENEQFF,TGCGCCAGCAGCCAGATGGCCGGGACAGAGAATGAGCAGTTCTTC
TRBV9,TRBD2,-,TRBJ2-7,CASSASGSRAYEQYF,TGTGCCAGCAGCGCTAGCGGGAGTCGGGCCTACGAGCAGTACTTC
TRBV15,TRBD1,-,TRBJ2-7,CATSRAPRQGENEQYF,TGTGCCACCAGCAGAGCTCCCAGACAGGGAGAGAACGAGCAGTACTTC
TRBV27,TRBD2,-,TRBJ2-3,CASSSTSGRGTDTQYF,TGTGCCAGCAGTTCGACTAGCGGGAGGGGCACAGATACGCAGTATTTT
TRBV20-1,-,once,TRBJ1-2,CSARREGYTF,TGCAGTGCTCGTAGGGAGGGCTACACCTTC
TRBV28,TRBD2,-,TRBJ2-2,CASSSRIYLAEMNTGELFF,TGTGCCAGCAGTTCAAGAATTTATCTAGCGGAGATGAACACCGGGGAGCTGTTTTTT
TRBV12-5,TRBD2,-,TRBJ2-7,CASGLALAGGQRYEQYF,TGTGCTAGTGGTTTGGCCCTAGCGGGAGGGCAAAGGTACGAGCAGTACTTC
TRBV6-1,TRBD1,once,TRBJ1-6,CASSGTGGGNSPLHF,TGTGCCAGCAGCGGGACAGGGGGCGGCAATTCACCCCTCCACTTT
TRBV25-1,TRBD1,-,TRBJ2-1,CATAWDRENEQFF,TGTGCCACAGCATGGGACAGGGAGAATGAGCAGTTCTTC
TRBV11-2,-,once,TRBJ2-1,CASSLASSYNEQFF,TGTGCCAGCAGCCTAGCCAGCTCCTACAATGAGCAGTTCTTC